Each of the 26 T cell receptor beta chains below was sequenced from the same sample in a study of blood T cell repertoires in COVID-19. Produced via immunoSEQ multiplex PCR; TCRdb's table is partial and in-frame only. The sample records 200,000 to 250,000 clones, about 85% being singletons. The sequencing sample was made of PBMCs or T cells enriched from blood (not recorded which). These receptors all stem from a man aged 40-55 years who had recovered from COVID-19.

This chain uses TRBV4-1 with TRBJ1-1; tentatively, D is TRBD1 (5 bases). The CDR3 has 14 amino acids. Germline V gene sequence: CDR1 MGHRA, CDR2 YSYEKL. V shed 5 bases and J shed 8 bases, with 18 bases lying between them. The CDR3 region has the DNA TGCGCCAGCAGCTCAGAACGTAGGGGCGTCGAAGCTTTCTTT. Translated, it gives CASSSERRGVEAFF.

This clone was seen only once. The J gene is TRBJ1-1, the V gene TRBV10-1; 7 bases fit TRBD1. Germline trimming cut 6 bases from V and 6 bases from J; bases unmatched to any gene: 10. Per germline, CDR1 WNHNN and CDR2 SYGVQD (reference sequence). This CDR3 contains 14 residues. The chain's CDR3 is CASRADTQGAEAFF. The CDR3, as DNA: TGCGCCAGCAGAGCCGATACTCAGGGGGCTGAAGCTTTCTTT.

This chain uses TRBV9 with TRBJ2-6; tentatively, D is TRBD2 (7 bases). The CDR3 is made up of 18 amino acids. From germline, CDR1 is SGDLS and CDR2 YYNGEE. Trimming shortened V by 0 bases and J by 4 bases, and 17 bases separated the two germline ends. CDR3 region: CASSVGGTGGCGANVLTF. The CDR3 DNA reads TGTGCCAGCAGCGTAGGAGGGACGGGGGGCTGCGGGGCCAACGTCCTGACTTTC.

The chain uses TRBV10-3 and TRBJ2-3; D uncertain. CDR1 is ENHRY and CDR2 is SYGVKD in the germline V gene. The V and J ends lost 5 bases and 0 bases respectively, with 3 bases between them. CDR3 length equals 12 residues. Here the CDR3 DNA reads TGTGCCATCAGTCCGAGCACAGATACGCAGTATTTT. Its translation: CAISPSTDTQYF.

The chain couples TRBV11-2 to TRBJ2-1; 8 bases agree with TRBD1. Germline-derived CDR1 and CDR2 are SGHAT and FQNNGV. The CDR3 is 17 residues long. V was clipped by 1 base and J by 6 bases; unmatched bases: 11. The CDR3 reads CASSLAGLRGQGNEQFF. The CDR3 nucleotides read TGTGCCAGCAGCTTAGCAGGCCTCAGGGGGCAGGGCAATGAGCAGTTCTTC. Full variable domain (remainder filled in from reference TRBV11-2 and TRBJ2-1): EAGVAQSPRYKIIEKRQSVAFWCNPISGHATLYWYQQILGQGPKLLIQFQNNGVVDDSQLPKDRFSAERLKGVDSTLKIQPAKLEDSAVYLCASSLAGLRGQGNEQFFGPGTRLTVL.

CDR3 residues: CASSLGQGVRSEQFF. The CDR3 bases are TGTGCCAGCAGTCTGGGACAGGGGGTGAGAAGTGAGCAGTTCTTC. The rearrangement links TRBV7-2 to TRBJ2-1; 11 nucleotides agree with TRBD1. This CDR3 contains 15 residues. In germline, CDR1 is SGHTA, CDR2 FQGNSA. J was trimmed by 9 bases and V by 6 bases; bases with no gene match: 10.

The chain employs TRBV7-2 and TRBJ2-7, with D possibly being TRBD2 (6 bases). The CDR3 spans 13 residues. Trimming left V 3 bases short and J 3 bases short, with 9 bases between. Germline assignment: CDR1 SGHTA and CDR2 FQGNSA. Here the CDR3 DNA reads TGTGCCAGCAGCTTTGGGGGGATCTACGAGCAGTACTTC. Encoded protein: CASSFGGIYEQYF.

The sample holds a few counts of this clone. The chain has TRBV9 and TRBJ2-7; D unclear. This CDR3 is 14 amino acids long. Germline values: CDR1 SGDLS, CDR2 YYNGEE. V was clipped by 3 bases and J by 9 bases, with 19 bases between them. The CDR3 loop reads CASSAGVVSSSQYF. The CDR3 region has the DNA TGTGCCAGCAGCGCCGGAGTAGTTTCATCGTCGCAGTACTTC.

This clone was seen only a few times. The rearrangement joins TRBV2 to TRBJ2-7; D possibly corresponds to TRBD2 (5 bases). CDR3 length: 17 amino acids. Germline lookup yields CDR1 SNHLY and CDR2 FYNNEI. Trimming shortened V by 1 base and J by 1 base, and 17 bases separated the two germline ends. The CDR3 loop reads CASSEGQALEVSYEQYF. The CDR3 DNA reads TGTGCCAGCAGTGAAGGGCAGGCCTTGGAGGTTTCCTACGAGCAGTACTTC.

V gene TRBV28 combines with J gene TRBJ2-7, with 9 positions matching TRBD2. CDR3 length: 14 residues. Germline V gene sequence: CDR1 MDHEN, CDR2 SYDVKM. Losses at the gene ends were 2 bases for V and 5 bases for J; bases not matched to a gene: 4. The CDR3 here is CASSLAGGPHEQYF. In DNA form, the CDR3 reads TGTGCCAGCAGTTTAGCGGGAGGGCCCCACGAGCAGTACTTC. Complete variable domain (other parts from reference TRBV28 and TRBJ2-7): DVKVTQSSRYLVKRTGEKVFLECVQDMDHENMFWYRQDPGLGLRLIYFSYDVKMKEKGDIPEGYSVSREKKERFSLILESASTNQTSMYLCASSLAGGPHEQYFGPGTRLTVT.

This clone showed up just a few times. The chain has TRBV19 and TRBJ2-3; the D is unclear. The CDR3 loop spans 13 amino acids. Germline V gives CDR1 LNHDA, CDR2 SQIVND (reference sequence). Trimming left V 5 bases short and J 4 bases short, with 10 bases between. In DNA form, the CDR3 reads TGTGCCAGTAGTCCGCGACATTCAGATACGCAGTATTTT. Amino acid sequence: CASSPRHSDTQYF.

The J gene is TRBJ2-7, the V gene TRBV28, with no clear D. Germline V gene data show CDR1 as MDHEN and CDR2 as SYDVKM. This CDR3 is built from 12 residues. V was cut by 2 bases and J by 6 bases, with 8 bases left in between. Here the CDR3 DNA reads TGTGCCAGCAGTTTAACTACGGGCGAGCAGTACTTC. Its translation: CASSLTTGEQYF. Using reference TRBV28 and TRBJ2-7 for the parts outside the CDR3, the full variable domain is DVKVTQSSRYLVKRTGEKVFLECVQDMDHENMFWYRQDPGLGLRLIYFSYDVKMKEKGDIPEGYSVSREKKERFSLILESASTNQTSMYLCASSLTTGEQYFGPGTRLTVT.

The V gene is TRBV6-5, the J gene TRBJ2-7; TRBD1 matches at 10 bases. V gave up 6 bases and J gave up 5 bases; unmatched junction bases: 10. CDR1 is MNHEY, CDR2 SVGAGI, per germline. The CDR3 is 15 amino acids. CDR3 sequence (DNA): TGTGCCAGCAGACCCCCCGGGACAGGGGTTAACGAGCAGTACTTC. Protein sequence: CASRPPGTGVNEQYF.

V usage is TRBV7-8 and J usage is TRBJ2-5, with a weak D call TRBD2 (5 bases). V shed 3 bases and J shed 1 base, with 12 bases lying between them. The V gene's germline CDR1 is SGHVS and CDR2 FQNEAQ. The CDR3 is made up of 15 amino acids. In nucleotides, the CDR3 is TGTGCCAGCAGCTTTTTTACGGCGGGCCAAGAGACCCAGTACTTC. Translated: CASSFFTAGQETQYF.

DNA of the CDR3: TGTGCCAGCAGCCCGGGACTAGCGGGAGGCTCCTACGAGCAGTACTTC. As protein: CASSPGLAGGSYEQYF. The chain uses TRBV7-2 and TRBJ2-7, with 15 bases identical to TRBD2. Germline V gene lookup returns CDR1 SGHTA and CDR2 FQGNSA. J gave up 0 bases and V 5 bases, and 2 bases lay outside the gene matches. The CDR3 loop spans 16 amino acids.

This clone is a singleton in its sample. The genes are TRBV2 and TRBJ2-7; a possible D gene is TRBD2 (6 bases). Germline lookup yields CDR1 SNHLY and CDR2 FYNNEI. V lost 1 base and J lost 12, with 16 bases in between. The CDR3 is made up of 13 amino acids. Here the CDR3 reads CASSEGAGIGWYF. The DNA of the CDR3 is TGTGCCAGCAGTGAAGGGGCGGGGATCGGATGGTACTTC. Full variable domain (rest looked up from reference TRBV2 and TRBJ2-7): EPEVTQTPSHQVTQMGQEVILRCVPISNHLYFYWYRQILGQKVEFLVSFYNNEISEKSEIFDDQFSVERPDGSNFTLKIRSTKLEDSAMYFCASSEGAGIGWYFGPGTRLTVT.

This chain links TRBV7-2 with TRBJ2-7; TRBD2 matches 11 bases. Unmatched junction bases numbered 6, after V lost 5 bases and J lost 3 bases. Looked up from germline, CDR1 is SGHTA and CDR2 is FQGNSA. The length of the CDR3 is 15 residues. The CDR3 sequence is CASSPASGRFYEQYF. In DNA form, the CDR3 reads TGTGCCAGCAGCCCAGCTAGCGGGAGGTTCTACGAGCAGTACTTC. The full variable domain, in which reference TRBV7-2 and TRBJ2-7 provide the parts outside the CDR3, is GAGVSQSPSNKVTEKGKDVELRCDPISGHTALYWYRQSLGQGLEFLIYFQGNSAPDKSGLPSDRFSAERTGGSVSTLTIQRTQQEDSAVYLCASSPASGRFYEQYFGPGTRLTVT.

The rearrangement links TRBV24-1 to TRBJ1-1; 7 positions match TRBD1. The trim removed 4 bases at V and 11 bases at J, leaving 9 bases unmatched. Germline CDR1 KGHDR, CDR2 SFDVKD. This CDR3 contains 13 residues. CDR3 sequence: CATSDGTENEAFF. Written as DNA, the CDR3 is TGTGCCACCAGTGACGGGACAGAGAACGAGGCTTTCTTT.

This chain links TRBV2 with TRBJ2-5, with 13 bases identical to TRBD2. V was pared by 6 bases and J by 4 bases, with 8 bases of the junction left unmatched. The CDR3 length is 16 residues. Germline values: CDR1 SNHLY, CDR2 FYNNEI. The CDR3 spells CASRWTSGSLGETQYF. DNA for the CDR3: TGTGCCAGCAGGTGGACTAGCGGGAGCTTGGGAGAGACCCAGTACTTC.

This clone appeared once. V and J are TRBV4-1 and TRBJ2-3, with D possibly matching TRBD1 (5 bases). The germline V and J ends were trimmed by 5 bases and 1 base, with 16 bases remaining between them. Germline CDR1 and CDR2: MGHRA and YSYEKL. The CDR3 spans 16 residues. CDR3 amino acids: CASSFLQLQGTDTQYF. In nucleotides, the CDR3 is TGCGCCAGCAGCTTCCTCCAGCTACAGGGCACAGATACGCAGTATTTT.

This clone came up a few times. The V and J genes are TRBV28 and TRBJ2-7; a weak D match, TRBD1 (6 bases). The CDR3 totals 15 residues. The V gene's germline CDR1 is MDHEN and CDR2 SYDVKM. Trimming cost V 6 bases and J 2 bases, with 17 bases left between them. In nucleotides, the CDR3 is TGTGCCAGCAGACCTGGACAGTCTTTGGCCTACGAGCAGTACTTC. Translating gives CASRPGQSLAYEQYF.

The gene calls are TRBV27 and TRBJ1-4; 7 bases are a match to TRBD1. CDR3 length: 16 residues. The ends lost 5 bases at V and 3 bases at J; junction bases unmatched: 9. From germline, CDR1 is MNHEY and CDR2 SMNVEV (reference sequence). The CDR3 sequence: CASSTKYGTANEKLFF. The CDR3 region has the DNA TGTGCCAGCAGTACCAAGTACGGGACAGCTAATGAAAAACTGTTTTTT.

This clone was observed a few times. V is TRBV18 and J is TRBJ2-3, with D possibly TRBD1 on 6 matching bases. CDR3 size: 14 residues. Germline V gene data show CDR1 as KGHSH and CDR2 as LQKENI. Trimming took 3 bases from V and 0 from J, leaving 7 bases between them. The CDR3 sequence is CASSPTGSTDTQYF. CDR3 nucleotides: TGTGCCAGCTCACCCACAGGGAGCACAGATACGCAGTATTTT.

This chain uses TRBV3-1 (or the pseudogene TRBV3-2) with TRBJ2-1, with D uncertain. V was pared by 11 bases and J by 10 bases, with 12 bases between. The CDR3 runs to 10 residues. Per the germline V gene, CDR1 is LGHDT and CDR2 is YNNKEL (reference sequence). In DNA, the CDR3 is TGTGCCGGAGAGACGTGCGAGCAGTTCTTC. This gives the protein CAGETCEQFF.

Here the CDR3 DNA reads TGTGCCAGCAAGATACAGGGGGTAGGGGAAAAACTGTTTTTT. Translating gives CASKIQGVGEKLFF. The chain uses TRBV6-5 and TRBJ1-4; 8 bases fit TRBD1. V trimming: 7 bases; J trimming: 8 bases; junction bases outside the gene matches: 9. CDR1 and CDR2 from the germline V gene are MNHEY and SVGAGI. CDR3 size: 14 residues.

V is TRBV5-4 and J is TRBJ1-2, with 9 bases that match TRBD1. The CDR3 is made up of 15 amino acids. The germline gives CDR1 SGHNT, CDR2 YYREEE (reference sequence). Trimming cost V 0 bases and J 7 bases; bases outside gene matches: 7. The CDR3, as DNA: TGTGCCAGCAGCTTGGGGGACAGGGATGTAGGTGGCTACACCTTC. Protein product: CASSLGDRDVGGYTF.